This paragraph reports one T cell receptor beta chain. Its antigen specificity is not known. No base quality values were provided; no much bigger clone lies one nucleotide off. This record comes from a study of PD-1 blockade in classical Hodgkin lymphoma (dated by TCRdb to 2018 to 2021). The study in broad terms: Nivolumab dosing was 3 mg/kg intravenously every 2 weeks, continuing until either disease progression or unacceptable toxicity. The study used CyTOF and TCR beta sequencing to define a peripheral blood immune signature of response to PD-1 blockade in classical Hodgkin lymphoma.

What the work shows at the level of the full study, not this receptor alone: A significant rise by C4D1 was seen in CD4+ but not CD8+ TCR diversity (p=0.0027 vs p=0.16), with the rise being most apparent in complete responders (p=0.02). The study covered only a single clinical trial cohort, and the causes of the repertoire differences, possibly disease activity or prior therapy, were still not defined. Baseline TCR diversity was reported to be lower in newly diagnosed patients than in healthy donors, and even lower in relapsed/refractory patients. Patients starting nivolumab less than 1 year after ASCT had lower diversity and were excluded from later analyses to avoid confounding by immune reconstitution. Among trial patients, those achieving complete response had baseline diversity similar to that of newly diagnosed patients, while diversity was significantly lower in partial responders and progressors.

CDR3 length: 15 amino acids, cysteine to phenylalanine. CDR3 DNA is the only sequence kept; it has 45 bases, read in frame from the first base. The V end loses 0 bases and the J end loses 1 base, and a stretch of 10 bases separates them. The CDR1 and CDR2 encoded by the germline V gene are SGHRS and YFSETQ. The time point label, read with the paper, signifies: cycle 4 day 1 (C4D1), after five to seven weeks of nivolumab. Relapse after autologous stem cell transplantation had occurred in all trial patients, and cohorts A, B and C were distinguished by prior brentuximab vedotin exposure. A total of under 70 patients with relapsed/refractory classical Hodgkin lymphoma made up the trial cohort, and each patient's best overall response was complete response, partial response or progressive disease. Single-agent nivolumab was administered to trial patients in the multi-cohort phase II CheckMate 205 trial. Best overall response was determined by an independent review committee according to the 2007 International Working Group response criteria. Trial PBMCs were obtained immediately prior to nivolumab initiation (C1D1) and on therapy at cycle 2 day 1 and cycle 4 day 1. After peripheral blood was drawn into 8 mL Vacutainer Cell Preparation Tubes, PBMCs were isolated by centrifugation and then cryopreserved.

Genomic DNA was isolated using the Qiagen DNeasy kit from unsorted PBMCs as well as from negatively selected CD4+ and CD8+ fractions. Amplification of TCR beta CDR3 regions was done by immunoSEQ multiplex PCR with primers that anneal to V and J segments. Amplification bias was minimized using a synthetic immune receptor repertoire, and residual bias was removed computationally after sequencing. On the study's bioinformatics: Repertoire diversity was quantified as the Shannon entropy index using custom Python scripts. Unsorted, CD4+ and CD8+ repertoires were analyzed separately, except for combined analyses in which CD4+ and CD8+ sequences were merged in silico. Clonal expansion was defined as at least a 2-fold frequency increase after treatment relative to C1D1, with a pseudocount of 0.5 for undetected baseline clones. Clones with 0 or 1 copy at C1D1 were classified as singleton clones, and clones with 2 or more copies were classified as non-singleton clones. Clones expanded in unsorted samples were assigned a CD4+, CD8+ or unknown annotation through matching of protein sequences in sorted samples from the same patient. Wilcoxon tests on paired samples were used to test diversity changes from C1D1 to C4D1. Not all clones reach the TCRdb copy of this immuneACCESS table, which keeps in-frame sequences only. Checked studies attribute under half of the gap to unresolved V genes and leave the rest unexplained. Clone size and the V and J calls come from that table; the DNA yielded D and trimming. A total of 20,000 to 25,000 clones appear in this sample, over 65% of them only once. The biggest ten clones account for 20% to 25% of the sample.

The receptor was isolated from a human donor with classical Hodgkin lymphoma. The chain was built from TRBV5-1 and TRBJ1-2, with the D gene call left open. The specimen was peripheral blood mononuclear cells (PBMCs), collected before the fourth cycle of nivolumab. Here the CDR3 is given as CASSLGESYNYGYTF. The DNA sequence is TGCGCCAGCAGCTTGGGGGAGAGCTATAACTATGGCTACACCTTC.